This record covers a single T cell receptor (beta chain). The data stem from a study of T cells of healthy individuals. Germline values: CDR1 SGHTA, CDR2 FQGNSA. The CDR3 has 13 residues. V dropped 3 bases and J dropped 7 bases, with 11 bases sitting between them. TCRdb re-analysed the 5' RACE reads in MiXCR, keeping a single row per CDR3 protein. The sample consists of 85,000 to 100,000 distinct CDR3 sequences, 15% to 20% of them appearing once. The chain carries TRBV7-2 and TRBJ2-3, with a weak D call TRBD2 (5 bases). This TCR was sampled from a human donor in good health. CDR3 in amino acids: CASSLSRDHTQYF. The DNA of the CDR3 is TGTGCCAGCAGCTTGTCTCGGGATCATACGCAGTATTTT.